Below are 12 T cell receptor beta chains sequenced from a single sample in a study of T cells in Graves' hyperthyroidism and ophthalmopathy. The TCR beta CDR3 regions underwent amplification using RNA transcripts as the source. HTBI primers were used for first-round RT-PCR of the TCR CDR3. TCRdb analysed the multiplex PCR reads with MiXCR anew, one entry per CDR3 protein. The repertoire holds under 350,000 distinct CDR3 sequences, with more than 15% as singletons. Specimen: blood. These receptors were obtained from a woman aged 60-75 years with Graves' ophthalmopathy.

This clonotype was detected ten times or more. The V call is TRBV5-6, the J call TRBJ1-5; TRBD1 might be the D (5 bases). V gave up 4 bases and J gave up 7 bases, with 18 bases separating them. The CDR3 has 15 residues. Germline V gene sequence: CDR1 SGHDT, CDR2 YYEEEE. CDR3 residues: CASSTGANQGQPQHF. CDR3 sequence (DNA): TGTGCCAGCAGCACCGGGGCCAACCAAGGCCAGCCCCAGCATTTT.

This clonotype was picked up a small number of times. This rearrangement joins TRBV25-1 to TRBJ2-7; D perhaps matches TRBD1 (6 bases). The ends were cut back, 3 bases at V and 3 bases at J, with 9 bases in the middle. The germline gives CDR1 MGHDK, CDR2 SYGVNS. The CDR3 loop spans 13 amino acids. The CDR3 bases are TGTGCCAGCAGTGAGTACAGGGACTACGAGCAGTACTTC. The encoded protein is CASSEYRDYEQYF.

This clonotype appeared many times. The genes are TRBV12-3 or TRBV12-4 and TRBJ1-1, with D tentatively TRBD1 (5 bases). The CDR3 sequence is 14 residues long. Deletions cut 8 bases from V and 0 bases from J, with 13 bases between. CDR3 residues: CASAGGIMNTEAFF. CDR3 coding DNA: TGTGCCAGCGCTGGGGGGATCATGAACACTGAAGCTTTCTTT.

This clonotype appeared a few times. The gene calls are TRBV9 and TRBJ2-7; the D is unclear. Germline V lookup: CDR1 SGDLS, CDR2 YYNGEE. Deletions cut 0 bases from V and 2 bases from J, with 9 bases between. The CDR3 length is 14 residues. This CDR3 is CASSVAPRTYEQYF. The CDR3 DNA sequence: TGTGCCAGCAGCGTAGCCCCCCGTACCTACGAGCAGTACTTC.

The chain has TRBV4-2 and TRBJ2-2, with 8 bases identical to TRBD2. The CDR3 spans 14 residues. The germline CDR1 and CDR2 sequences are LGHNA and YNFKEQ. J lost 6 bases, V lost 8 bases, and 8 bases had no gene match. CDR3 DNA: TGTGCCAGCGGGATCGGGGGGGGGGCCGGGGAGCTGTTTTTT. It codes for CASGIGGGAGELFF.

Many counts were recorded for this clonotype. The chain links TRBV28 to TRBJ2-5; D is unclear. The CDR3 spans 14 residues. The V gene lost 5 bases and the J gene lost 7 bases, with 17 bases spanning the gap. CDR1 is MDHEN, CDR2 SYDVKM, per germline. The CDR3: CASSPTDGVGTQYF. The DNA of the CDR3 is TGTGCCAGCAGTCCTACGGACGGTGTGGGGACCCAGTACTTC.

The chain has TRBV20-1 and TRBJ2-1, with TRBD2 identical over 9 bases. Germline V lookup: CDR1 DFQATT, CDR2 SNEGSKA (reference sequence). V lost 0 bases, J lost 7 bases, and 4 bases stayed unmatched. The CDR3 has 14 amino acids. CDR3 nucleotide sequence: TGCAGTGCTAGAGAGGCGGGGGGGCTAAATGAGCAGTTCTTC. Translation gives CSAREAGGLNEQFF.

The chain uses TRBV4-3 and TRBJ1-2, with 8 bases aligning to TRBD1. After removal of 1 base from V and 2 bases from J, the junction contained 3 bases not matched to a gene. Per germline, CDR1 LGHNA and CDR2 YSLEER. The CDR3 totals 15 residues. In nucleotides, the CDR3 is TGCGCCAGCAGCCAAGGATGGACAGGGAACTATGGCTACACCTTC. Encoded protein: CASSQGWTGNYGYTF.

V gene TRBV20-1 combines with J gene TRBJ2-1; D is unresolved. The CDR3 contains 12 residues. The germline CDR1 and CDR2 sequences are DFQATT and SNEGSKA (reference sequence). Trimming took 2 bases from V and 9 from J, leaving 11 bases between them. DNA for the CDR3: TGCAGTGCTAGACTGACGCGCAGTGAGCAGTTCTTC. Protein: CSARLTRSEQFF.

This clonotype appeared many times. The CDR3 DNA reads as TGTGCCAGCAGCCAAGGGGGGCTGTACTACAATGAGCAGTTCTTC. As protein: CASSQGGLYYNEQFF. The chain carries TRBV3-1 and TRBJ2-1; D might be TRBD1 (6 bases). The V end was cut by 1 base, the J end by 3 bases, with 10 bases between. The CDR3 is made up of 15 amino acids. CDR1 is LGHDT and CDR2 is YNNKEL in the germline V gene (reference sequence).

This clonotype was recorded at least ten times. This sequence joins TRBV7-8 and TRBJ2-3; TRBD2 aligns across 15 bases. The CDR3 consists of 17 residues. Germline V lookup: CDR1 SGHVS, CDR2 FQNEAQ. V was clipped by 5 bases and J by 5 bases; unmatched bases: 8. Here the CDR3 DNA reads TGTGCCAGCAGCAATACGGGACTAGCGGGGGGCAGAGATACGCAGTATTTT. Its protein product is CASSNTGLAGGRDTQYF.

This clonotype was seen ten or more times. V is TRBV2 and J is TRBJ1-1, with D possibly TRBD1 on 5 matching bases. The germline gives CDR1 SNHLY, CDR2 FYNNEI. Deletions cut 5 bases from V and 4 bases from J, with 14 bases between. The length of the CDR3 is 14 residues. CDR3 sequence: CASSSGRSGTEAFF. The CDR3 DNA reads as TGTGCCAGCAGTTCGGGACGCAGTGGCACTGAAGCTTTCTTT.